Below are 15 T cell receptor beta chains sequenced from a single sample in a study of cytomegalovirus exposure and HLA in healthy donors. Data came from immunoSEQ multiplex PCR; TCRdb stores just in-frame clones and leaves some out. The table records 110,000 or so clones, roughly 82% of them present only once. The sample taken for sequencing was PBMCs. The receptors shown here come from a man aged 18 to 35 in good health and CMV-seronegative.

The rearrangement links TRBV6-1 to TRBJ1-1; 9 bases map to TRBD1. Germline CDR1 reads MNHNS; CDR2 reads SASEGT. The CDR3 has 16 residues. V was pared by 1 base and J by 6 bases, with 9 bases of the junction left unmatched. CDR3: CASSEVPSRTGAEAFF. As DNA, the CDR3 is TGTGCCAGCAGTGAAGTCCCGAGTAGGACAGGGGCTGAAGCTTTCTTT.

The CDR3 protein is CASSYNQGKTEKLFF. In DNA form, the CDR3 reads TGTGCCAGCAGTTACAATCAGGGGAAAACTGAAAAACTGTTTTTT. The chain joins TRBV6-5 to TRBJ1-4; D possibly corresponds to TRBD1 (6 bases). Germline CDR1 reads MNHEY; CDR2 reads SVGAGI. Trimming removed 2 bases at V and 7 bases at J, with 14 bases between. This CDR3 has 15 residues.

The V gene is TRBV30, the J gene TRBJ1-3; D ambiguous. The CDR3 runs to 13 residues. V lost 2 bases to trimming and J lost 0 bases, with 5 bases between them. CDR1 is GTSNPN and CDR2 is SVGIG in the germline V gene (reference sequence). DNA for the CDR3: TGTGCCTGGAGTCCACACTCTGGAAACACCATATATTTT. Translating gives CAWSPHSGNTIYF. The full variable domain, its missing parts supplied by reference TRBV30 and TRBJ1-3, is SQTIHQWPATLVQPVGSPLSLECTVEGTSNPNLYWYRQAAGRGLQLLFYSVGIGQISSEVPQNLSASRPQDRQFILSSKKLLLSDSGFYLCAWSPHSGNTIYFGEGSWLTVV.

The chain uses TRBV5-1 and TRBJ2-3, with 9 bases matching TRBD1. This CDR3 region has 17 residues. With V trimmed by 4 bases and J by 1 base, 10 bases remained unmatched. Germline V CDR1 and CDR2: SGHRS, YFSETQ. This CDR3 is CASSRDRGMVGTDTQYF. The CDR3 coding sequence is TGCGCCAGCAGCAGAGACAGGGGGATGGTGGGCACAGATACGCAGTATTTT.

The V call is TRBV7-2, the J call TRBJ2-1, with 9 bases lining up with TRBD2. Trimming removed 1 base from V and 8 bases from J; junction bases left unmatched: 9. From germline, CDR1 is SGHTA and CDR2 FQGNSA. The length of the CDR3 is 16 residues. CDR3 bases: TGTGCCAGCAGCTTAGGGTCGAGACTAGCGGTCGATGAGCAGTTCTTC. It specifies CASSLGSRLAVDEQFF.

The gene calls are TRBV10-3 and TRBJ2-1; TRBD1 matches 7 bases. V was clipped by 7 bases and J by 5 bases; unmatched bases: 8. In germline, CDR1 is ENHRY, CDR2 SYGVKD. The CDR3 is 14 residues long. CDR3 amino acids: CAIKPGQPNNEQFF. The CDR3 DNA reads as TGTGCCATCAAACCGGGACAGCCGAACAATGAGCAGTTCTTC.

The CDR3 loop reads CASSYSMVQNYGYTF. The CDR3 DNA is TGTGCCAGCAGTTACTCGATGGTACAGAACTATGGCTACACCTTC. This chain joins TRBV6-5 and TRBJ1-2; no firm D call. Germline values: CDR1 MNHEY, CDR2 SVGAGI. The CDR3 is made up of 15 amino acids. Trimming removed 0 bases from V and 2 bases from J, with 10 bases in between.

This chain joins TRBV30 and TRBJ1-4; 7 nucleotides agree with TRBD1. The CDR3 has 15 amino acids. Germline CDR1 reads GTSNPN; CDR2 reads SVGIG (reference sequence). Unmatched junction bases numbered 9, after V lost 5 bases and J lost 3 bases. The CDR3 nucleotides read TGTGCCTGGTCGCCACAGGGGCGGGCTAATGAAAAACTGTTTTTT. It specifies CAWSPQGRANEKLFF. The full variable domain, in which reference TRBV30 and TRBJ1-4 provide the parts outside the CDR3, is SQTIHQWPATLVQPVGSPLSLECTVEGTSNPNLYWYRQAAGRGLQLLFYSVGIGQISSEVPQNLSASRPQDRQFILSSKKLLLSDSGFYLCAWSPQGRANEKLFFGSGTQLSVL.

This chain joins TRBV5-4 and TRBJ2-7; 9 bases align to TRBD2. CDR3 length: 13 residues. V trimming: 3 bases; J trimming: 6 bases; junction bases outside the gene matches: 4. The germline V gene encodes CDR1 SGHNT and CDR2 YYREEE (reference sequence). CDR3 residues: CASSSGTSLEQYF. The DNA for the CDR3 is TGTGCCAGCAGCTCCGGGACTAGCCTCGAGCAGTACTTC.

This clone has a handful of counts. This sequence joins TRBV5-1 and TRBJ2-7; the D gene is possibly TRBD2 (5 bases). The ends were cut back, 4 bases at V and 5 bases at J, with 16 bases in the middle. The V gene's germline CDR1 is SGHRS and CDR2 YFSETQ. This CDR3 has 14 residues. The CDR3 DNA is TGCGCCAGCAGCCTCGGAGGAGTGAGCGACGAGCAGTACTTC. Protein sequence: CASSLGGVSDEQYF.

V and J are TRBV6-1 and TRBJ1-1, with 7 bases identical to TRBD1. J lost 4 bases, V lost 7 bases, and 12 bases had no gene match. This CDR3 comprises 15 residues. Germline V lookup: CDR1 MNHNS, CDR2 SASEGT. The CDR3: CASTAREGATTEAFF. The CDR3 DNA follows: TGTGCCAGCACCGCCCGCGAGGGGGCGACCACTGAAGCTTTCTTT.

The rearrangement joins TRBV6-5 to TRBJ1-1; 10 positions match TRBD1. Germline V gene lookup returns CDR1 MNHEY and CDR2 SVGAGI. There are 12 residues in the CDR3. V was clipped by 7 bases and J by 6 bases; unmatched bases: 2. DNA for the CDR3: TGTGCCAGCATGGGGACAGGGGCTGAAGCTTTCTTT. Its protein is CASMGTGAEAFF.

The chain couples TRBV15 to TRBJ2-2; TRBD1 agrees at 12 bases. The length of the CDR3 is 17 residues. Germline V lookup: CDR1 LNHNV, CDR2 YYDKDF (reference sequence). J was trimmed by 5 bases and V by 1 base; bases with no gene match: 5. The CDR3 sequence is CATSRGGQGAKTGELFF. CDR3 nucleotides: TGTGCCACCAGCAGAGGGGGACAGGGGGCCAAAACCGGGGAGCTGTTTTTT.

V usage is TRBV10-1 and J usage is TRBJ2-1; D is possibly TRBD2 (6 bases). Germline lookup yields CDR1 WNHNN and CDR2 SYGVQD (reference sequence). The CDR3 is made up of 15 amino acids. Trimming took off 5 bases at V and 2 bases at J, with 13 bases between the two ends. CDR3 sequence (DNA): TGCGCCAGCAGTTTTAGCGGAGGAACCTACAATGAGCAGTTCTTC. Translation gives CASSFSGGTYNEQFF.

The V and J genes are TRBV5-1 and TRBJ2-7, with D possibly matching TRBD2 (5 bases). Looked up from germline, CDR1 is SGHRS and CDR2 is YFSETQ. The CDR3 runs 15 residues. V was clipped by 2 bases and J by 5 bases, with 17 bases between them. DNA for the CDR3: TGCGCCAGCAGCTTTGAGGGTCGGCGGTGGGACGAGCAGTACTTC. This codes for CASSFEGRRWDEQYF.